One and the same sample provided the 30 T cell receptor beta chains below, sequenced in a study of shared clonotypes between healthy human individuals. The data were produced by immunoSEQ multiplex PCR, yet TCRdb's version contains in-frame clones alone and is incomplete. The data contain over a million clones, approximately 98.5% of them seen just once; the ten biggest clones take up 0.3% to 0.45%. The sample comprised naive CD4+ T cells sorted from blood. Subset denoted: CD45RA+ positively selected. The origin of the receptors is a man aged 30 to 45 in good health.

The chain is built from TRBV5-8 and TRBJ2-2, with 9 bases that match TRBD2. Germline loops: CDR1 SGHTS, CDR2 YDEGEE. The CDR3 loop spans 17 amino acids. V lost 0 bases and J lost 2; bases outside the gene matches: 5. CDR3: CASSLAGLAENTGELFF. The CDR3, as DNA: TGTGCCAGCAGCTTGGCGGGACTAGCAGAAAACACCGGGGAGCTGTTTTTT.

The chain is built from TRBV30 and TRBJ1-5, with TRBD1 as a possible D gene (6 bases). The germline V and J ends were trimmed by 6 bases and 4 bases, with 10 bases remaining between them. The CDR3 extends over 12 amino acids. CDR1 is GTSNPN and CDR2 is SVGIG in the germline V gene (reference sequence). CDR3 nucleotide sequence: TGTGCCTGTGGACAGCCGAATCAGCCCCAGCATTTT. Amino acids: CACGQPNQPQHF.

This sequence joins TRBV30 and TRBJ1-1, with D tentatively TRBD1 (5 bases). Germline assignment: CDR1 GTSNPN and CDR2 SVGIG (reference sequence). The germline V and J ends were trimmed by 1 base and 0 bases, with 6 bases remaining between them. CDR3 length: 13 amino acids. The chain's CDR3 is CAWSARVNTEAFF. CDR3 DNA sequence: TGTGCCTGGAGTGCCAGGGTGAACACTGAAGCTTTCTTT.

The CDR3 DNA reads TGTGCCAGCAGCTATGGGGCTCAAGAGACCCAGTACTTC. This encodes CASSYGAQETQYF. The genes are TRBV6-6 and TRBJ2-5; weak D call: TRBD1 (5 bases). Germline CDR1 and CDR2: MNHNY and SVGAGI (reference sequence). There are 13 residues in the CDR3. V was trimmed by 6 bases and J by 2 bases, leaving 10 bases between them.

This clone was recorded once. This sequence joins TRBV19 and TRBJ1-5; no clear D. CDR1 and CDR2 from the germline V gene are LNHDA and SQIVND (reference sequence). There are 14 residues in the CDR3. Trimming cost V 3 bases and J 6 bases, with 12 bases left between them. The CDR3 region has the DNA TGTGCCAGTAGTATCACCGGGTCGGGTCAGCCCCAGCATTTT. As protein: CASSITGSGQPQHF.

The J gene is TRBJ2-3, the V gene TRBV11-2, with D perhaps TRBD1 (5 bases). The V end was cut by 3 bases, the J end by 4 bases, with 17 bases between. Germline V CDR1 and CDR2: SGHAT, FQNNGV. This CDR3 spans 16 amino acids. CDR3 sequence reads: CASSFTNRLESDTQYF. CDR3 sequence (DNA): TGTGCCAGCAGCTTTACGAACAGGCTTGAGTCAGATACGCAGTATTTT.

The chain joins TRBV6-5 to TRBJ2-3; no clear D. Trimming took 5 bases from V and 1 from J, leaving 10 bases between them. From germline, CDR1 is MNHEY and CDR2 SVGAGI. The CDR3 sequence is 14 residues long. This chain's CDR3 is CASSPLGGTDTQYF. DNA for the CDR3: TGTGCCAGCAGTCCCCTGGGCGGCACAGATACGCAGTATTTT.

The CDR3 protein is CAISGRGASTDTQYF. DNA for the CDR3: TGTGCCATCAGCGGAAGGGGTGCTAGCACAGATACGCAGTATTTT. V gene TRBV10-3 combines with J gene TRBJ2-3; tentative D call: TRBD1 (5 bases). This CDR3 has 15 residues. Looked up from germline, CDR1 is ENHRY and CDR2 is SYGVKD. The V end lost 6 bases, the J end lost 0 bases, and 13 bases lay between the germline ends.

The J gene is TRBJ2-3, the V gene TRBV5-1, with TRBD2 matching over 11 bases. Germline V gene data show CDR1 as SGHRS and CDR2 as YFSETQ. Trimming took 3 bases from V and 3 from J; bases not matched to a gene: 12. The CDR3 sequence is 18 residues long. CDR3 coding DNA: TGCGCCAGCAGCTCTGGTCCCCGGACTAGCGGGTTGACAGATACGCAGTATTTT. It specifies CASSSGPRTSGLTDTQYF.

J is TRBJ2-4 and V is TRBV18; tentative D call: TRBD1 (6 bases). This CDR3 region has 15 residues. Germline CDR1 reads KGHSH; CDR2 reads LQKENI. With 5 bases removed from V and 4 bases from J, the gap between germline ends came to 15 bases. The CDR3 coding sequence is TGTGCCAGCTCATCATCCTATACAGGGAAAAACATTCAGTACTTC. This gives the protein CASSSSYTGKNIQYF.

This clone showed up just a few times. The chain links TRBV28 to TRBJ2-2; D gene unclear. Per the germline V gene, CDR1 is MDHEN and CDR2 is SYDVKM. V lost 2 bases, J lost 7 bases, and 2 bases lay in between. The CDR3 runs to 11 residues. The CDR3 here is CASSLIGELFF. The CDR3 bases are TGTGCCAGCAGTTTAATCGGGGAGCTGTTTTTT.

The rearrangement joins TRBV5-1 to TRBJ2-7; 8 bases match TRBD2. The germline gives CDR1 SGHRS, CDR2 YFSETQ. The V segment lost 4 bases and the J segment 2 bases; nucleotides outside the gene matches: 23. This CDR3 comprises 20 residues. DNA for the CDR3: TGCGCCAGCAGCCTACCAACGGGGATAGCGGGGTCTGGGGGAACCTACGAGCAGTACTTC. Residues: CASSLPTGIAGSGGTYEQYF. Filled out from reference TRBV5-1 and TRBJ2-7, the complete variable domain reads KAGVTQTPRYLIKTRGQQVTLSCSPISGHRSVSWYQQTPGQGLQFLFEYFSETQRNKGNFPGRFSGRQFSNSRSEMNVSTLELGDSALYLCASSLPTGIAGSGGTYEQYFGPGTRLTVT.

The chain links TRBV11-3 to TRBJ2-1; TRBD1 matches 9 bases. The germline V gene has CDR1 SGHNT and CDR2 YENEEA. The ends lost 5 bases at V and 1 base at J; junction bases unmatched: 3. This CDR3 comprises 15 residues. DNA of the CDR3: TGTGCCAGCAGCCCCGGACAGGGGTCCTACAATGAGCAGTTCTTC. Translation gives CASSPGQGSYNEQFF.

The J gene is TRBJ2-5, the V gene TRBV14; TRBD2 agrees at 8 bases. J lost 7 bases, V lost 3 bases, and 10 bases had no gene match. Germline lookup yields CDR1 SGHDN and CDR2 FVKESK. This CDR3 spans 15 amino acids. The CDR3 loop is CASSHLGSGGGTQYF. CDR3 bases: TGTGCCAGCAGCCACCTAGGATCGGGAGGGGGGACCCAGTACTTC.

The chain has TRBV5-6 and TRBJ1-4; maybe TRBD1 (5 bases). V dropped 1 base and J dropped 8 bases, with 9 bases sitting between them. Germline CDR1 SGHDT, CDR2 YYEEEE. The CDR3 contains 13 residues. The CDR3 DNA reads TGTGCCAGCAGCTTGCCCAGGGACGAAAAACTGTTTTTT. Amino acids: CASSLPRDEKLFF.

The rearrangement links TRBV6-1 to TRBJ2-3; 11 nucleotides match TRBD2. Losses at the gene ends were 6 bases for V and 6 bases for J; bases not matched to a gene: 8. The germline V gene has CDR1 MNHNS and CDR2 SASEGT. The CDR3 covers 15 residues. CDR3 sequence (DNA): TGTGCCAGCAGATTAGCGGGAGGGCCAGGGGATACGCAGTATTTT. Its translation: CASRLAGGPGDTQYF.

The CDR3 nucleotides are TGTGCCACCAGCAGGGACAGGGGTGGGGGATACGAGCAGTACTTC. Its protein product is CATSRDRGGGYEQYF. The chain recombines TRBV15 with TRBJ2-7; TRBD1 agrees at 9 bases. CDR1 and CDR2 (germline): LNHNV, YYDKDF (reference sequence). CDR3 size: 15 residues. Losses at the gene ends were 3 bases for V and 4 bases for J; bases not matched to a gene: 7.

The J gene is TRBJ2-3, the V gene TRBV28; D not certain. Germline V CDR1 and CDR2: MDHEN, SYDVKM. The V and J ends lost 1 base and 2 bases respectively, with 4 bases between them. This CDR3 contains 13 residues. This chain's CDR3 is CASSLSYTDTQYF. The CDR3 region has the DNA TGTGCCAGCAGTTTATCATACACAGATACGCAGTATTTT.

About this clone: The sample contains more than one DNA sequence encoding this CDR3. This chain uses TRBV7-6 with TRBJ1-3; unclear D gene. Germline CDR1 SGHVS, CDR2 FNYEAQ. The CDR3 length is 13 residues. The ends were cut back, 2 bases at V and 4 bases at J, with 6 bases in the middle. The CDR3 nucleotides are TGTGCCAGCAGCTTATCCAGCGGAAACACCATATATTTT. As protein: CASSLSSGNTIYF.

The CDR3 is CASSVAGLGSGANVLTF. The CDR3, as DNA: TGTGCCAGCAGTGTTGCGGGCCTAGGCTCTGGGGCCAACGTCCTGACTTTC. V is TRBV2 and J is TRBJ2-6; D is perhaps TRBD2 (5 bases). Germline V gene sequence: CDR1 SNHLY, CDR2 FYNNEI. This CDR3 has 17 residues. Trimming stripped 4 bases from V and 0 bases from J, with 13 bases between.

V is TRBV9 and J is TRBJ2-7, with 7 bases lining up with TRBD1. The CDR3 is made up of 16 amino acids. V lost 0 bases, J lost 3 bases, and 9 bases stayed unmatched. Germline lookup yields CDR1 SGDLS and CDR2 YYNGEE. CDR3 nucleotides: TGTGCCAGCAGCGTAGCTGGGCGGACAGGTGACTACGAGCAGTACTTC. Translating gives CASSVAGRTGDYEQYF.

The rearrangement joins TRBV27 to TRBJ2-3, with D perhaps matching TRBD2 (6 bases). This CDR3 is built from 17 residues. Germline-derived CDR1 and CDR2 are MNHEY and SMNVEV (reference sequence). The germline V and J ends were trimmed by 2 bases and 2 bases, with 17 bases remaining between them. Here the CDR3 reads CASSLRGAGRDTDTQYF. The CDR3 nucleotides are TGTGCCAGCAGTTTAAGGGGTGCGGGACGTGACACAGATACGCAGTATTTT.

This clone has a single count. The chain combines TRBV5-1 with TRBJ1-3, with TRBD1 identical over 8 bases. Germline trimming cut 0 bases from V and 4 bases from J; bases unmatched to any gene: 12. The CDR3 runs 18 residues. Per germline, CDR1 SGHRS and CDR2 YFSETQ. DNA of the CDR3: TGCGCCAGCAGCTTGGCCCAATTGGACAGGGTGCGGGGAAACACCATATATTTT. As protein: CASSLAQLDRVRGNTIYF.

The chain combines TRBV4-2 with TRBJ2-1; the D gene is possibly TRBD2 (6 bases). V was shortened by 4 bases and J by 8 bases, with 27 bases between the two germline ends. Germline V gives CDR1 LGHNA, CDR2 YNFKEQ. The CDR3 is 18 amino acids. The CDR3 nucleotides read TGTGCCAGCAGCCTTGAAGGGCCGACCCAAGCGGGCAGCGATGAGCAGTTCTTC. This gives the protein CASSLEGPTQAGSDEQFF.

This rearrangement joins TRBV10-3 to TRBJ2-7; 10 bases are shared with TRBD1. Trimming removed 0 bases from V and 7 bases from J; junction bases left unmatched: 3. Germline CDR1 and CDR2: ENHRY and SYGVKD. This CDR3 contains 14 residues. The CDR3 reads CAISESRTGGEQYF. The CDR3 DNA sequence: TGTGCCATCAGTGAGTCTCGGACAGGGGGTGAGCAGTACTTC.

The CDR3 nucleotides read TGTGCCAGCAGCTTGGAGGGATGGAACACCGGGGAGCTGTTTTTT. Encoded protein: CASSLEGWNTGELFF. The chain employs TRBV7-2 and TRBJ2-2; possibly TRBD2 for D (6 bases). V lost 3 bases and J lost 1, with 9 bases in between. Germline lookup yields CDR1 SGHTA and CDR2 FQGNSA. The CDR3 is 15 amino acids. Supplemented by reference TRBV7-2 and TRBJ2-2, the full variable domain reads GAGVSQSPSNKVTEKGKDVELRCDPISGHTALYWYRQSLGQGLEFLIYFQGNSAPDKSGLPSDRFSAERTGGSVSTLTIQRTQQEDSAVYLCASSLEGWNTGELFFGEGSRLTVL.

The J gene is TRBJ2-2, the V gene TRBV19; D not certain. Trimming took off 3 bases at V and 3 bases at J, with 8 bases between the two ends. The CDR3 is 14 residues long. Germline V gene data show CDR1 as LNHDA and CDR2 as SQIVND (reference sequence). CDR3 protein: CASSISRYTGELFF. The DNA for the CDR3 is TGTGCCAGTAGTATCTCCCGATACACCGGGGAGCTGTTTTTT.

The rearrangement joins TRBV9 to TRBJ2-1; 11 nucleotides agree with TRBD1. After removal of 3 bases from V and 7 bases from J, the junction contained 12 bases not matched to a gene. CDR1 and CDR2 from the germline V gene are SGDLS and YYNGEE. CDR3 length: 17 amino acids. The CDR3: CASSASGTGGSWNEQFF. CDR3 nucleotides: TGTGCCAGCAGCGCCTCCGGGACAGGGGGTTCGTGGAATGAGCAGTTCTTC.

The chain joins TRBV5-1 to TRBJ1-1; 9 bases fit TRBD1. This CDR3 spans 15 amino acids. CDR1 is SGHRS, CDR2 YFSETQ, per germline. The V gene end was trimmed by 6 bases and the J gene end by 0 bases; junction bases not matched to a gene: 6. CDR3: CASNGQGIMNTEAFF. CDR3 coding DNA: TGCGCCAGCAATGGACAGGGGATTATGAACACTGAAGCTTTCTTT.

V is TRBV7-2 and J is TRBJ1-5, with TRBD1 as a possible D gene (5 bases). V gave up 11 bases and J gave up 5 bases, with 19 bases separating them. The CDR3 has 14 residues. Looked up from germline, CDR1 is SGHTA and CDR2 is FQGNSA. The CDR3 DNA reads as TGTGCCGGGGGTGGAGGAGGCCCGTATCAGCCCCAGCATTTT. It specifies CAGGGGGPYQPQHF.